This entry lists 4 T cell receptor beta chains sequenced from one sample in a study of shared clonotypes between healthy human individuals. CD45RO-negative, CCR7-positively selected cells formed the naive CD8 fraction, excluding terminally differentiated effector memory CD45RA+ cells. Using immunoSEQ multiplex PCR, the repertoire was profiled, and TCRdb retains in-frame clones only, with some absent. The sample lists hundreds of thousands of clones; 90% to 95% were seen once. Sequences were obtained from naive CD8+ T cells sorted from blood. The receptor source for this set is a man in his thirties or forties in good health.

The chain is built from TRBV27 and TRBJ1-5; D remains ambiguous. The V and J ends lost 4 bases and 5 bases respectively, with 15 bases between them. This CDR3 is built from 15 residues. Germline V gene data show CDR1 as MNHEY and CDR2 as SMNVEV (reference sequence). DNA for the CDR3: TGTGCCAGCAGTTCCCGAGAGGCCGCCTATCAGCCCCAGCATTTT. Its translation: CASSSREAAYQPQHF.

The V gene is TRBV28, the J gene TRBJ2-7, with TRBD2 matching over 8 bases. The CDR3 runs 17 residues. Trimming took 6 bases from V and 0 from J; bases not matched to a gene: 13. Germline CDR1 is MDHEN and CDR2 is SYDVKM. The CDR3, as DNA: TGTGCCAGCAGCCGCATTAGCGGGACGTATAACTCCTACGAGCAGTACTTC. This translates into CASSRISGTYNSYEQYF.

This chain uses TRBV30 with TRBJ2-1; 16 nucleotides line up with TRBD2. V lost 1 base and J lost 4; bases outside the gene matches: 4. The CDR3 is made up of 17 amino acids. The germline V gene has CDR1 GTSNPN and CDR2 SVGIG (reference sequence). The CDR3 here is CAWSGLGLAGGYNEQFF. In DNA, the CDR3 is TGTGCCTGGAGTGGTCTGGGACTAGCGGGAGGGTACAATGAGCAGTTCTTC.

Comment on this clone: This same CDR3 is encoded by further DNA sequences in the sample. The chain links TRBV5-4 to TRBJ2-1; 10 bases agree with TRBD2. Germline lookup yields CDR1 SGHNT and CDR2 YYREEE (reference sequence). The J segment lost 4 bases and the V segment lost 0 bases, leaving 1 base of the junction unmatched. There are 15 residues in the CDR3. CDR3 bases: TGTGCCAGCAGCTTGGGACTAGCGGGTTACAATGAGCAGTTCTTC. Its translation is CASSLGLAGYNEQFF.